This TCR beta chain was documented in a study of OX40 agonist ivuxolimab in advanced cancers. In the study overall: Hepatocellular carcinoma, melanoma, renal cell or head and neck cancer was diagnosed in the dose-escalation patients.

A note on this clone: The target antigen is unknown.

Profiled with immunoSEQ multiplex PCR; TCRdb holds only in-frame clones, not every one. The table has around 90,000 clones, approximately 90% seen once; the top ten hold roughly 1.1%. Study outcomes and limitations: Blood T cells, both CD4+ and CD8+, expanded clonally by week 6 at 0.1 to 3.0 mg/kg. No antigen was identified for the clonally expanded peripheral T cells. The study found that CD8+ T cells averaged more expanded clones than CD4+.

CDR1 and CDR2 (germline): GTSNPN, SVGIG (reference sequence). J gave up 1 base and V 2 bases, and 7 bases lay outside the gene matches. The length of the CDR3 is 15 residues. This clonotype was obtained from an adult with an advanced solid tumor such as melanoma, head and neck, liver or kidney cancer. The sample here was CD4+ or CD8+ T cells sorted from blood, taken in a trial of the OX40 agonist ivuxolimab. V is TRBV30 and J is TRBJ1-1; 7 positions match TRBD1. Here the CDR3 reads CAWSPYWTGNTEAFF. CDR3 coding DNA: TGTGCCTGGAGTCCCTACTGGACAGGGAACACTGAAGCTTTCTTT.